This TCR beta chain was found in a study of long-term antiretroviral therapy in people with HIV. Regarding the study as a whole: Repertoire composition at all time points was dominated by clones that had expanded before ART.

V shed 7 bases and J 4 bases; nucleotides not matched to a gene: 5. Per the germline V gene, CDR1 is SNHLY and CDR2 is FYNNEI. This CDR3 contains 13 residues. The assay, immunoSEQ v3.0, was run at survey level. Generated by immunoSEQ multiplex PCR, the TCRdb table keeps only in-frame clones and is missing some. The sample gives 20,000 or so clones, roughly 79% of which show up once; 6.9% is in the top ten. With regard to this clone: Antigen: not known.

This TCR derives from a man aged 50 or older with HIV. This sequence joins TRBV2 and TRBJ1-1; 8 bases align to TRBD1. Sequencing was performed on unsorted PBMCs, taken 2.2 years after starting antiretroviral therapy. The CDR3 sequence: CASTGGAGTEAFF. Written as DNA, the CDR3 is TGTGCCAGCACAGGGGGCGCCGGCACTGAAGCTTTCTTT.